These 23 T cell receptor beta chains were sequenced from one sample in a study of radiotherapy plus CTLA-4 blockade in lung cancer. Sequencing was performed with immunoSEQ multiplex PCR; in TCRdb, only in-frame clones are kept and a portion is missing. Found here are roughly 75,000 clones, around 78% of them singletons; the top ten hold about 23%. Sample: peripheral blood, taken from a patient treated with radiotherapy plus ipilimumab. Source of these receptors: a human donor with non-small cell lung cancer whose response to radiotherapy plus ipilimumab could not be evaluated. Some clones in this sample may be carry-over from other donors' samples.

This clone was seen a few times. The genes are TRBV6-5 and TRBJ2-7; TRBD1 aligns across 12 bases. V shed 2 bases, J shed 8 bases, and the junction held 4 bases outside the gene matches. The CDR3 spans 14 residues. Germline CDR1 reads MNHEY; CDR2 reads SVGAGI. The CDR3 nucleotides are TGTGCCAGCAGTTACGGGGACAGGGGGCAGAAGCAGTACTTC. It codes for CASSYGDRGQKQYF.

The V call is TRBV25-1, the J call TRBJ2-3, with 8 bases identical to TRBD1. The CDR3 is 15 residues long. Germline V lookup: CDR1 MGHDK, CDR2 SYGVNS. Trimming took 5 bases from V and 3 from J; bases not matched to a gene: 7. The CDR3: CASSQWTGRTDTQYF. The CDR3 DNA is TGTGCCAGCAGTCAGTGGACAGGGAGGACAGATACGCAGTATTTT.

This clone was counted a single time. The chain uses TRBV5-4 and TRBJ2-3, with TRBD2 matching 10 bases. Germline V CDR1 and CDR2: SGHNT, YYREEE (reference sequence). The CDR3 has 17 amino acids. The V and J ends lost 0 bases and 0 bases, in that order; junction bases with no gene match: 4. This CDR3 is CASSLVLAGTSTDTQYF. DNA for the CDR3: TGTGCCAGCAGCTTGGTACTAGCGGGGACAAGCACAGATACGCAGTATTTT.

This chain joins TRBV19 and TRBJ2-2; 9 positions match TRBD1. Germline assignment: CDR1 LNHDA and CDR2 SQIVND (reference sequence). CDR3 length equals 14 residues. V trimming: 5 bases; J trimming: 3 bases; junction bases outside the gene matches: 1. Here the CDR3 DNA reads TGTGCCAGTAGTTGGGACAGGGACACCGGGGAGCTGTTTTTT. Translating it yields CASSWDRDTGELFF.

In DNA form, the CDR3 reads TGTGCCAGCAGTTTACCCCCCCCAAACTATGGCTACACCTTC. Translating it yields CASSLPPPNYGYTF. The chain couples TRBV28 to TRBJ1-2; D call uncertain. The CDR3 has 14 amino acids. V dropped 2 bases and J dropped 2 bases, with 9 bases sitting between them. Germline CDR1 and CDR2: MDHEN and SYDVKM.

The DNA for the CDR3 is TGTGCCAGCACCTCGACAGGGGGCTCCTACGAGCAGTACTTC. This codes for CASTSTGGSYEQYF. The gene calls are TRBV28 and TRBJ2-7; TRBD1 matches at 9 bases. Trimming at V came to 7 bases and at J to 0 bases, leaving 4 bases not matched to a gene. The CDR3 runs to 14 residues. Germline V lookup: CDR1 MDHEN, CDR2 SYDVKM.

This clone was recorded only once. CDR3 nucleotides: TGTGCCAGCAGCGCAGGGACAGGGGAGTGGTATGGCTACACCTTC. It codes for CASSAGTGEWYGYTF. The V call is TRBV5-4, the J call TRBJ1-2, with TRBD1 matching 10 bases. The germline CDR1 and CDR2 sequences are SGHNT and YYREEE (reference sequence). The J segment lost 5 bases and the V segment lost 4 bases, leaving 8 bases of the junction unmatched. The CDR3 covers 15 residues. Full variable domain (missing parts from reference TRBV5-4 and TRBJ1-2): ETGVTQSPTHLIKTRGQQVTLRCSSQSGHNTVSWYQQALGQGPQFIFQYYREEENGRGNFPPRFSGLQFPNYSSELNVNALELDDSALYLCASSAGTGEWYGYTFGSGTRLTVV.

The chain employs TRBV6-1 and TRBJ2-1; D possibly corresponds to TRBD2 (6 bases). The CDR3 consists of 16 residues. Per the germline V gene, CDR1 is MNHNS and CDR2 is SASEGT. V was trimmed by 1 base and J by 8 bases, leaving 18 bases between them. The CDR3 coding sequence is TGTGCCAGCAGTGAAGAGAGACTAGGTGAACGCGATGAGCAGTTCTTC. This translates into CASSEERLGERDEQFF.

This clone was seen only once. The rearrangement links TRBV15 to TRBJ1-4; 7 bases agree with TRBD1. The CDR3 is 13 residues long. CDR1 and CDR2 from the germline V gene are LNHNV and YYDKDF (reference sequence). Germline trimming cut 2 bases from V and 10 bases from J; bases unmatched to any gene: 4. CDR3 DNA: TGTGCCACCAGCAGACCCGACAGGGCAAAACTGTTTTTT. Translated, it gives CATSRPDRAKLFF.

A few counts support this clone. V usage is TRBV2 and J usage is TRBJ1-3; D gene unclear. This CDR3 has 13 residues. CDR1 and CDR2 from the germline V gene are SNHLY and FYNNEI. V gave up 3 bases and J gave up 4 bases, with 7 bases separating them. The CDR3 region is CASSDPSGNTIYF. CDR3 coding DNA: TGTGCCAGCAGTGATCCATCCGGAAACACCATATATTTT.

CDR3 sequence reads: CASSSGTGGIDEQFF. The CDR3 nucleotides read TGTGCCAGCAGCTCCGGGACAGGGGGAATCGATGAGCAGTTCTTC. The genes are TRBV5-6 and TRBJ2-1, with 11 positions matching TRBD1. J gave up 8 bases and V 3 bases, and 7 bases lay outside the gene matches. Per germline, CDR1 SGHDT and CDR2 YYEEEE. This CDR3 comprises 15 residues.

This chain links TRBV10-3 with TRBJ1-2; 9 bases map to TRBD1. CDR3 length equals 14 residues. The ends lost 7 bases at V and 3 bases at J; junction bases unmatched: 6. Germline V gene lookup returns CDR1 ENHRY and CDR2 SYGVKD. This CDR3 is CAITSGTGYYGYTF. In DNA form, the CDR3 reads TGTGCCATCACTTCCGGGACAGGGTACTATGGCTACACCTTC.

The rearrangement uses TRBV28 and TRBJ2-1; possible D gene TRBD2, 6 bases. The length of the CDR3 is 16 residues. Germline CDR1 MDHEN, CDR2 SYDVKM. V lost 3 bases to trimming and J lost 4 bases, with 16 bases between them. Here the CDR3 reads CASSLVSGDLYNEQFF. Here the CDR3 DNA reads TGTGCCAGCAGTTTGGTTAGCGGAGACCTATACAATGAGCAGTTCTTC.

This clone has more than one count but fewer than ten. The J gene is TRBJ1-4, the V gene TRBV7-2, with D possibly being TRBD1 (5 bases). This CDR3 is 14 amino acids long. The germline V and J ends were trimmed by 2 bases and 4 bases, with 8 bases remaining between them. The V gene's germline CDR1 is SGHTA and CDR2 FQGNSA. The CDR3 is CASSLQGFNEKLFF. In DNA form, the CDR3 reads TGTGCCAGCAGCTTACAGGGTTTTAATGAAAAACTGTTTTTT.

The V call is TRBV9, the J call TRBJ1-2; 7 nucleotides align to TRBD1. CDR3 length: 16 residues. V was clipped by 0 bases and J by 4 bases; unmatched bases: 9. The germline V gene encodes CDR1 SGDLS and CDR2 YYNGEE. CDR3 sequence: CASSVGPGGAGYGYTF. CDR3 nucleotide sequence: TGTGCCAGCAGCGTAGGGCCAGGGGGAGCAGGCTATGGCTACACCTTC.

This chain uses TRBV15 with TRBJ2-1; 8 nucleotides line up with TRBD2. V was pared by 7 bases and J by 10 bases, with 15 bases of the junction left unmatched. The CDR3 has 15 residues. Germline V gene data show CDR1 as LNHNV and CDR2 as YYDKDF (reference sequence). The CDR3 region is CATTPGTRVANEQFF. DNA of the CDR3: TGTGCCACCACCCCCGGGACTAGGGTGGCAAACGAGCAGTTCTTC.

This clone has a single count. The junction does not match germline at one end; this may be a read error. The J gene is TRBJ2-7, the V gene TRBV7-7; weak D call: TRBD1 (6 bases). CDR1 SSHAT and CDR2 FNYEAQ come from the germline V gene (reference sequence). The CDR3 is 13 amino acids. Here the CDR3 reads CASSTGTRDEQYF. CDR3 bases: TGTGCTAGCAGCACCGGGACAAGGGACGAGCAGTACTTC. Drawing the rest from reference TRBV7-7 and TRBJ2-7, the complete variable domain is GAGVSQSPRYKVTKRGQDVTLRCDPISSHATLYWYQQALGQGPEFLTYFNYEAQPDKSGLPSDRFSAERPEGSISTLTIQRTEQRDSAMYRCASSTGTRDEQYFGPGTRLTVT.

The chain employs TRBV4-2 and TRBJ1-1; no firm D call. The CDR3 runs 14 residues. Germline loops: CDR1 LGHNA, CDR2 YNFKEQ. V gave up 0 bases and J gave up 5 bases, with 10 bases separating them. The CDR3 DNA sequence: TGTGCCAGCAGCCAAGATCCGGGAAGAACTGAAGCTTTCTTT. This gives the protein CASSQDPGRTEAFF.

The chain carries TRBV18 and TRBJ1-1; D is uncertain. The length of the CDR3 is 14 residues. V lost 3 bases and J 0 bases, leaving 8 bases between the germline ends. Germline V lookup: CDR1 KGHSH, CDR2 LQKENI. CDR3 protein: CASSPESMNTEAFF. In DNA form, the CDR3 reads TGTGCCAGCTCACCGGAGTCTATGAACACTGAAGCTTTCTTT. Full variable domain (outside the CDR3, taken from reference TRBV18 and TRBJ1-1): NAGVMQNPRHLVRRRGQEARLRCSPMKGHSHVYWYRQLPEEGLKFMVYLQKENIIDESGMPKERFSAEFPKEGPSILRIQQVVRGDSAAYFCASSPESMNTEAFFGQGTRLTVV.

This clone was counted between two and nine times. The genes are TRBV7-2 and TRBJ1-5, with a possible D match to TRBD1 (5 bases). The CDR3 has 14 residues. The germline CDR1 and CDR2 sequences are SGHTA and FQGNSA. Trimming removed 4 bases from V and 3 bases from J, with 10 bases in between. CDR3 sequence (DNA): TGTGCCAGCAGCTCTTACAGGAACAATCAGCCCCAGCATTTT. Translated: CASSSYRNNQPQHF.

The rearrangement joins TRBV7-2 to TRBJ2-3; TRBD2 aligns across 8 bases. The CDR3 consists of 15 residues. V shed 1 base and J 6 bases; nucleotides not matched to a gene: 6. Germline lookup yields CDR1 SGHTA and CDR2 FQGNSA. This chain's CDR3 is CASSLGPGGLDTQYF. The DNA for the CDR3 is TGTGCCAGCAGCTTAGGGCCGGGGGGGCTGGATACGCAGTATTTT.

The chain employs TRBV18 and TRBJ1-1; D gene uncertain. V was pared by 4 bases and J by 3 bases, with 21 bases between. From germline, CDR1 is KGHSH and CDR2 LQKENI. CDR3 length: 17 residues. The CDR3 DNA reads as TGTGCCAGCTCACGCACGAGGGTAGCTGAGGGCTACACTGAAGCTTTCTTT. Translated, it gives CASSRTRVAEGYTEAFF.

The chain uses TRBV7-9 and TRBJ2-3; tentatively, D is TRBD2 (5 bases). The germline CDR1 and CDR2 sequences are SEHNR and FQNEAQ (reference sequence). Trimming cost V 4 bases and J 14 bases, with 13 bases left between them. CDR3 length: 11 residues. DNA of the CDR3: TGTGCCAGCAGCTCAGACGGGAATCCGTATTTT. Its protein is CASSSDGNPYF.